This T cell receptor beta chain derives from a study of cytomegalovirus exposure and HLA in healthy donors. Study-wide background: The platform used for the approximately 130 validation repertoires matched that of the 600 to 800 first-cohort repertoires, a later analysis reported.

The table lists this clone with a count of one. What it binds is unknown. Using immunoSEQ multiplex PCR, the repertoire was profiled, and TCRdb retains in-frame clones only, with some absent. The sample records 150,000 to 200,000 clones, just under 90% being singletons. Study-level points and caveats: The classifier reportedly diagnosed cytomegalovirus status with high sensitivity and specificity. Around 160 TCR beta chains were listed as cytomegalovirus-associated. One later analysis, an examination of the 100 to 150 validation repertoires, found that first-cohort TCR clusters tended to co-occur in them.

The length of the CDR3 is 15 residues. Trimming removed 3 bases from V and 7 bases from J, with 16 bases in between. The germline CDR1 and CDR2 sequences are KGHSH and LQKENI. This chain links TRBV18 with TRBJ2-1; unclear D gene. Sequenced sample: PBMCs. The sequence derives from a woman aged 25-40 years in good health and CMV-seronegative. Here the CDR3 reads CASSPVPDPRNEQFF. The CDR3 DNA reads as TGTGCCAGCTCACCGGTGCCCGACCCTAGGAATGAGCAGTTCTTC.